The TCR beta chain described here comes from a study of shared clonotypes between healthy human individuals. Study-wide context: Per donor, CD8 memory used one plate, CD8 naive used two, CD4 memory used three and CD4 naive used three.

Remarks on this clone: Its antigen is currently unknown.

The naive CD8 fraction comprised CD45RO-negative cells positively selected for CCR7 and excluded terminally differentiated effector memory CD45RA+ cells. TCRdb keeps only in-frame clones here, not all; method: immunoSEQ multiplex PCR. In the table there are some 800,000 clones, 80% to 95% of which are singletons. Broader study findings: Some clonotypes were shared by all four sorted-subset donors, while others were not shared. The non-shared ones had lower generation probabilities than the shared ones.

Trimming left V 2 bases short and J 7 bases short, with 13 bases between. The CDR3 runs to 13 residues. CDR1 SGHTS and CDR2 YDEGEE come from the germline V gene. The TCR sequence derives from a man aged 25 to 40 in good health. Sequences were obtained from naive CD8+ T cells sorted from blood. The rearrangement links TRBV5-8 to TRBJ2-7; no firm D call. The DNA of the CDR3 is TGTGCCAGCAGCTTTTCCCCCCTTAGGGAGCAGTACTTC. Protein sequence: CASSFSPLREQYF.